This T cell receptor (beta chain) was identified during a study of response to subunit inactivated influenza vaccine (dated by TCRdb to 2017 to 2018). With respect to the entire study: Deep quantitative profiling of the T cell receptor repertoire was used in the study to follow responses to a trivalent subunit inactivated influenza vaccine.

Study-wide findings and limitations: It was suggested by the authors that each seasonal influenza vaccination may recruit only a limited number of new T cells.

Comments on this clonotype: Its antigen is not yet known. Base qualities are not provided; no much larger clone lies one nucleotide away.

Taken from the germline V gene, the CDR1 and CDR2 loops are MDHEN and SYDVKM. Taken from cysteine to phenylalanine, the CDR3 has 16 residues. Only the CDR3 region is kept as DNA, spanning 48 bases read in frame from base 1. V lost 1 base and J lost 4 bases; the stretch between them is 15 bases long. The library came from RT-PCR. Data came from an Illumina HiSeq 2500. The public reads were quality trimmed at Q25 with fastp and then assembled into clones with MiXCR by TCRdb, keeping productive beta chains. Each entry is one CDR3 protein sequence, shown with its most common DNA and genes. The sample yields a few hundred thousand distinct CDR3 sequences; 12% to 15% were counted once. The ten largest clones take up around 10% of the sample.

This receptor was taken from a man aged 50-59 years who received an inactivated influenza vaccine. Donor details come from another sample of the same person, matched by shared clones. The chain uses TRBV28 and TRBJ2-3; the D gene cannot be named for sure. This material consisted of PBMCs from blood, taken 11 to 12 days after vaccination. The DNA reads as follows: TGTGCCAGCAGTTTATTAGGCAGGTCTCGCCCAGATACGCAGTATTTT. Translation gives CASSLLGRSRPDTQYF.